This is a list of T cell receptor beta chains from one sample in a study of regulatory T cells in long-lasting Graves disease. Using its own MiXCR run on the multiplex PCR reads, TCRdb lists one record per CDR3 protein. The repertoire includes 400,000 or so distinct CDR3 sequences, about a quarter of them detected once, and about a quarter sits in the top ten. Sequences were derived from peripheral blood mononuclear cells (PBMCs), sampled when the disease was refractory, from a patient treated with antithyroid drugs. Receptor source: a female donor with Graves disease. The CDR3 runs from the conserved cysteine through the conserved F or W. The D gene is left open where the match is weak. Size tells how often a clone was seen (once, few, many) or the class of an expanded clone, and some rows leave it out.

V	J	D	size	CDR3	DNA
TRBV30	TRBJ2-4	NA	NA	CAWSGGVENIQYF	TGTGCCTGGAGTGGGGGGGTGGAAAACATTCAGTACTTC
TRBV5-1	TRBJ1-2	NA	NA	CAGSLGEAGAGYTF	TGCGCCGGCAGCTTGGGTGAGGCAGGGGCCGGCTACACCTTC
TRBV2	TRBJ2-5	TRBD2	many	CASSDDSGRPGASQYF	TGTGCCAGCAGTGACGATAGCGGGAGGCCTGGGGCGTCCCAGTACTTC
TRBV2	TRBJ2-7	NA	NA	CASSEARQSSYEQYF	TGTGCCAGCAGTGAAGCCAGGCAGTCCTCCTACGAGCAGTACTTC
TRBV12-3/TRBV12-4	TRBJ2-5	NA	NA	CASSPPGQKETQYF	TGTGCCAGCAGTCCTCCGGGGCAGAAAGAGACCCAGTACTTC
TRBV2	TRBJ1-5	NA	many	CASSEWGGNQPQHF	TGTGCCAGCAGTGAATGGGGAGGCAATCAGCCCCAGCATTTT
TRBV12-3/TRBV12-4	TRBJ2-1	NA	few	CASSLSRLYNEQFF	TGTGCCAGCAGTTTAAGTCGACTTTACAATGAGCAGTTCTTC
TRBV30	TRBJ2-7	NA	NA	CAWSVWQGPSYEQYF	TGTGCCTGGAGTGTCTGGCAGGGGCCTTCCTACGAGCAGTACTTC
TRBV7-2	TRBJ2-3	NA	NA	CASSLSSGLSDTQYF	TGTGCCAGCAGCTTATCCTCTGGGCTGTCAGATACGCAGTATTTT
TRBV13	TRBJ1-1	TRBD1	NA	CASYYSLGQRNTEAFF	TGTGCCAGCTACTACTCCTTGGGACAGAGAAACACTGAAGCTTTCTTT
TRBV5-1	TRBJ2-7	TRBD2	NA	CASCIAGGGEQYF	TGCGCCAGCTGCATAGCGGGAGGAGGGGAGCAGTACTTC
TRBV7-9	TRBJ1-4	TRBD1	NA	CASSPGTGRSTNEKLFF	TGTGCCAGCAGCCCAGGGACAGGGAGATCAACTAATGAAAAACTGTTTTTT